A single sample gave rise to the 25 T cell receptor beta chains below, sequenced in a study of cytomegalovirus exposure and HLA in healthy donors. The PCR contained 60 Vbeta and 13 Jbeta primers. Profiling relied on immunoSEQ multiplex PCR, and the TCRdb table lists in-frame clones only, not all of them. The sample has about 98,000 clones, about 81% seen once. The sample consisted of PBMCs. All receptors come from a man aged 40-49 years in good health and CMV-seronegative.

Here the CDR3 reads CATSTARGSYNEQFF. CDR3 in DNA: TGTGCCACCAGCACCGCCAGGGGCTCCTACAATGAGCAGTTCTTC. The chain carries TRBV15 and TRBJ2-1, with D possibly matching TRBD1 (6 bases). This CDR3 region has 15 residues. Between the trimmed V and J ends, which lost 4 bases and 0 bases, there was a span of 10 bases. Germline CDR1 reads LNHNV; CDR2 reads YYDKDF (reference sequence).

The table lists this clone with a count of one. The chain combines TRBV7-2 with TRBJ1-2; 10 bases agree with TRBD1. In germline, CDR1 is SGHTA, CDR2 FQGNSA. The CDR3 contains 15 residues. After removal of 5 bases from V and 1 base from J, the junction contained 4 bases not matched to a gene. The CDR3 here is CASSLGQGINYGYTF. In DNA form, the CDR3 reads TGTGCCAGCAGCCTGGGACAGGGGATTAACTATGGCTACACCTTC.

The CDR3 DNA reads TGTGCCAGCCGGGTTAGCACTGAAGCTTTCTTT. Residues: CASRVSTEAFF. The V and J genes are TRBV28 and TRBJ1-1, with D unresolved. The germline CDR1 and CDR2 sequences are MDHEN and SYDVKM. The CDR3 is 11 amino acids. The V gene lost 8 bases and the J gene lost 4 bases, with 8 bases spanning the gap. The whole variable domain, filled in from reference TRBV28 and TRBJ1-1, reads DVKVTQSSRYLVKRTGEKVFLECVQDMDHENMFWYRQDPGLGLRLIYFSYDVKMKEKGDIPEGYSVSREKKERFSLILESASTNQTSMYLCASRVSTEAFFGQGTRLTVV.

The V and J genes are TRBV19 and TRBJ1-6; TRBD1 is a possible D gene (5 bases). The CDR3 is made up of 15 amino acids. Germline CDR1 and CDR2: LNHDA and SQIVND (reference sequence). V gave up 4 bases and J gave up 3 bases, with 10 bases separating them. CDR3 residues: CASSTSDSYNSPLHF. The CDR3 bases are TGTGCCAGTAGTACCTCTGACAGCTATAATTCACCCCTCCACTTT.

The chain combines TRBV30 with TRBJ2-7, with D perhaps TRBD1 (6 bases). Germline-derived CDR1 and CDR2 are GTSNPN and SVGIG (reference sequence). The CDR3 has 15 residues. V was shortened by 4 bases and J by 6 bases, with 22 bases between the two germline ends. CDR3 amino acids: CAWNSGQSVGSEQYF. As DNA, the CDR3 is TGTGCCTGGAACTCCGGACAGTCCGTGGGCTCCGAGCAGTACTTC.

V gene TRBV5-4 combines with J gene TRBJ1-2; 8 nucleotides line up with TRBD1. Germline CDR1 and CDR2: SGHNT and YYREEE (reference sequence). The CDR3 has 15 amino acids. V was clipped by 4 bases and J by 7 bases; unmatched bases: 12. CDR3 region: CASSLGSGTGRGYTF. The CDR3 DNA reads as TGTGCCAGCAGCCTCGGCTCCGGGACAGGTCGTGGCTACACCTTC. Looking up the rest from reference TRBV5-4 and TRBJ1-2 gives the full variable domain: ETGVTQSPTHLIKTRGQQVTLRCSSQSGHNTVSWYQQALGQGPQFIFQYYREEENGRGNFPPRFSGLQFPNYSSELNVNALELDDSALYLCASSLGSGTGRGYTFGSGTRLTVV.

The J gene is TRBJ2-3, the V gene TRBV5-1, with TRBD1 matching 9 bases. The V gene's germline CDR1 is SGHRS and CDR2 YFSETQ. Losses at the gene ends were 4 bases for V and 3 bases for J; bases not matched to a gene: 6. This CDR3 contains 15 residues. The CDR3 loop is CASSPDRGFTDTQYF. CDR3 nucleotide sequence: TGCGCCAGCAGCCCGGACAGGGGTTTTACAGATACGCAGTATTTT.

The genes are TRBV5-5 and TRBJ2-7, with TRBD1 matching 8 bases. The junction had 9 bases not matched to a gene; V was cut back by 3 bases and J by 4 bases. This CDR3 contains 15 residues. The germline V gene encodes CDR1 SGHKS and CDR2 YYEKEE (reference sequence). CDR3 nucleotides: TGTGCCAGCAGCTCTGGCCCAGGGGGCAGGTACGAGCAGTACTTC. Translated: CASSSGPGGRYEQYF.

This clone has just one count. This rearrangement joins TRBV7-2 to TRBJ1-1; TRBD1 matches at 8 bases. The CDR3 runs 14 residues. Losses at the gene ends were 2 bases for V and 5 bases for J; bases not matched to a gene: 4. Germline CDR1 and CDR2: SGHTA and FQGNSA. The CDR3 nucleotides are TGTGCCAGCAGCTTACAGGGGGCTGGAACTGAAGCTTTCTTT. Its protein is CASSLQGAGTEAFF.

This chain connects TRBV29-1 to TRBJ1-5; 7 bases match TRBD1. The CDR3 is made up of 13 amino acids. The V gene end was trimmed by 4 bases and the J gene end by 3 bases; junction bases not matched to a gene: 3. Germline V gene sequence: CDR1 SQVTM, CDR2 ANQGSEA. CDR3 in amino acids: CSVGDSYNQPQHF. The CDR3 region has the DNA TGCAGCGTTGGGGACAGCTACAATCAGCCCCAGCATTTT.

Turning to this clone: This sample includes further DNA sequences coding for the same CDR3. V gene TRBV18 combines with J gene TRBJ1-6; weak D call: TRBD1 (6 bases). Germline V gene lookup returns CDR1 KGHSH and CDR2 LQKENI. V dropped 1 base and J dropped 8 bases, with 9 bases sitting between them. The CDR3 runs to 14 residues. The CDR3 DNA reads TGTGCCAGCTCACCACTGGACAGAGATTCACCCCTCCACTTT. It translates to CASSPLDRDSPLHF.

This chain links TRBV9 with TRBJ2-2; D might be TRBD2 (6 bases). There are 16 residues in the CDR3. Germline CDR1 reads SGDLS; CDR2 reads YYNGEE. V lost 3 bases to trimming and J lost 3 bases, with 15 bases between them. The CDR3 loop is CASSASSGVDTGELFF. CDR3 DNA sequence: TGTGCCAGCAGCGCGAGCTCGGGGGTTGACACCGGGGAGCTGTTTTTT.

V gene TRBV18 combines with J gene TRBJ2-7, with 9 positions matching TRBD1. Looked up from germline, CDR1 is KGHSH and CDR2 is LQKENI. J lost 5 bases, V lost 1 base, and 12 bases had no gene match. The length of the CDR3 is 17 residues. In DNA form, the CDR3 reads TGTGCCAGCTCACCACGGACAGGGGCCAACCTAGCCCACGAGCAGTACTTC. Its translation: CASSPRTGANLAHEQYF.

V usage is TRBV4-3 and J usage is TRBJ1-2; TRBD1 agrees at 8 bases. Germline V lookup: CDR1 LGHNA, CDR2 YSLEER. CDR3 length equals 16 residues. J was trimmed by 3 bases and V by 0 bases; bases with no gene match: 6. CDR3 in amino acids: CASSQESRGPHYGYTF. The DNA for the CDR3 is TGCGCCAGCAGCCAAGAGTCCAGGGGGCCTCACTATGGCTACACCTTC.

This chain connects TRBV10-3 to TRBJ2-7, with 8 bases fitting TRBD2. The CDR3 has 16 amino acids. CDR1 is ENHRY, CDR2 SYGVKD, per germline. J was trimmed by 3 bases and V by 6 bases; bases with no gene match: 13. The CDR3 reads CAIRQGGGLSSYEQYF. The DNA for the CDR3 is TGTGCCATCAGGCAGGGCGGGGGGCTCTCAAGCTACGAGCAGTACTTC.

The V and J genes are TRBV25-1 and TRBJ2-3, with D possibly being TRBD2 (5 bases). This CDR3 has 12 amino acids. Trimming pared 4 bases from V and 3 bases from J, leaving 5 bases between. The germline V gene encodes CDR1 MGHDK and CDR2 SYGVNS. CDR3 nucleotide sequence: TGTGCCAGCAGTGGACTAACAGATACGCAGTATTTT. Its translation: CASSGLTDTQYF.

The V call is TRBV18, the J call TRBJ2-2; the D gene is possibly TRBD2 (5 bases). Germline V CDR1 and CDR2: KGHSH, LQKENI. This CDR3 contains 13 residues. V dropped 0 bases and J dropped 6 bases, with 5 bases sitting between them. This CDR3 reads CASSPPGAGELFF. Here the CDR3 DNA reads TGTGCCAGCTCACCACCCGGGGCCGGGGAGCTGTTTTTT.

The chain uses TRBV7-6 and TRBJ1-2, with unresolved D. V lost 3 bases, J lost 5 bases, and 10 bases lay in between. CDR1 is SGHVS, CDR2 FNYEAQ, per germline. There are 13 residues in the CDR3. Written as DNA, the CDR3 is TGTGCCAGCAGCTTGCAGGAAAATTATGGCTACACCTTC. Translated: CASSLQENYGYTF.

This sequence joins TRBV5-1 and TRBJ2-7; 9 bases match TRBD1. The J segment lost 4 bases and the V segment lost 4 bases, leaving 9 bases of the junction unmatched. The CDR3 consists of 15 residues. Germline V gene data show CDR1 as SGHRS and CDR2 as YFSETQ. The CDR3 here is CASSRAPGQGYEQYF. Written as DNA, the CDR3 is TGCGCCAGCAGCCGCGCCCCGGGACAGGGATACGAGCAGTACTTC.

The CDR3 DNA reads as TGTGCCAGCAGCGTAGGTTGGACTAGTACAGATACGCAGTATTTT. Translation: CASSVGWTSTDTQYF. The V gene is TRBV9, the J gene TRBJ2-3, with TRBD2 identical over 7 bases. Losses at the gene ends were 0 bases for V and 3 bases for J; bases not matched to a gene: 4. CDR1 and CDR2 (germline): SGDLS, YYNGEE. The CDR3 sequence is 15 residues long.

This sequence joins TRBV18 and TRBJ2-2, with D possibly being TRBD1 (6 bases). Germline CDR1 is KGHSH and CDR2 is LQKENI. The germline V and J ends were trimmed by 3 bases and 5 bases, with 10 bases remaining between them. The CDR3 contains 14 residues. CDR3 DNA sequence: TGTGCCAGCTCACCCCCAGGGGTGACCGGGGAGCTGTTTTTT. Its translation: CASSPPGVTGELFF. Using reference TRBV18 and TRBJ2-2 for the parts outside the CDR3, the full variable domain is NAGVMQNPRHLVRRRGQEARLRCSPMKGHSHVYWYRQLPEEGLKFMVYLQKENIIDESGMPKERFSAEFPKEGPSILRIQQVVRGDSAAYFCASSPPGVTGELFFGEGSRLTVL.

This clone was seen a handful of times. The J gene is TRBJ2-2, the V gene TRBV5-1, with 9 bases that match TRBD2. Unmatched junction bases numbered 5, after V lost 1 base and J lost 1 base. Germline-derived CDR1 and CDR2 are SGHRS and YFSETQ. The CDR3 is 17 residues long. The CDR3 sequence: CASSLQNSGGNTGELFF. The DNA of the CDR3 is TGCGCCAGCAGCTTGCAAAATAGCGGGGGGAACACCGGGGAGCTGTTTTTT. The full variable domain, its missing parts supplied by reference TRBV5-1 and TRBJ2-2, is KAGVTQTPRYLIKTRGQQVTLSCSPISGHRSVSWYQQTPGQGLQFLFEYFSETQRNKGNFPGRFSGRQFSNSRSEMNVSTLELGDSALYLCASSLQNSGGNTGELFFGEGSRLTVL.

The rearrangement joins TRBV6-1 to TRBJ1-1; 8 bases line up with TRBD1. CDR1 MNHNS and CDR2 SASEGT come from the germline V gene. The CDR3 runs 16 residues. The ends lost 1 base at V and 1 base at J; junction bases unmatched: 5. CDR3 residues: CASSEGTGRPNTEAFF. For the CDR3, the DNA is TGTGCCAGCAGTGAAGGGACAGGGAGACCGAACACTGAAGCTTTCTTT.

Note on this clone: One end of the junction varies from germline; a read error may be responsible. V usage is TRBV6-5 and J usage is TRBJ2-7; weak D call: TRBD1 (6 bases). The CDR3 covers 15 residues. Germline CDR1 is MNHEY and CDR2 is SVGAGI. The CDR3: CAGRTSKGTTYEQYF. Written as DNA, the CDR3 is TGTGCCGGCAGGACGTCAAAAGGGACAACCTACGAGCAGTACTTC.

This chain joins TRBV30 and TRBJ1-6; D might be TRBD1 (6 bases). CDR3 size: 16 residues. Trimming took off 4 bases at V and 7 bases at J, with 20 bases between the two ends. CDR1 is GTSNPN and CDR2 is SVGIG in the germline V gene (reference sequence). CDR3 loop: CAWTPLGTLTNSPLHF. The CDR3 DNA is TGTGCCTGGACCCCCCTTGGGACACTAACGAATTCACCCCTCCACTTT.